Below are 15 T cell receptor beta chains sequenced from a single sample in a study of T-cell memory formation after mild COVID-19. One entry per CDR3 protein, called by TCRdb with MiXCR from the 5' RACE reads. Of tens of thousands of distinct CDR3 sequences listed, more than 20% are singletons. Sequencing was carried out using PBMCs or a T cell subset sorted from them (not recorded which). These receptors were taken from a man between 18 and 29 years old who had mild COVID-19 (a few samples of this study predate the infection). Cell type and time point are not known.

This chain links TRBV2 with TRBJ2-3, with TRBD2 matching over 7 bases. Trimming took 6 bases from V and 0 from J; bases not matched to a gene: 12. Germline CDR1 reads SNHLY; CDR2 reads FYNNEI. CDR3 size: 17 residues. The DNA for the CDR3 is TGTGCCAGCAGAGAAAGTCTTGCTAGCGGAAGCACAGATACGCAGTATTTT. Amino acids: CASRESLASGSTDTQYF.

V is TRBV5-6 and J is TRBJ2-1; 9 bases fit TRBD2. The germline V gene encodes CDR1 SGHDT and CDR2 YYEEEE. This CDR3 spans 15 amino acids. V lost 1 base, J lost 8 bases, and 7 bases stayed unmatched. In DNA, the CDR3 is TGTGCCAGCAGCTTGAGAGCGGGGGGTCAGGATGAGCAGTTCTTC. This gives the protein CASSLRAGGQDEQFF.

In its sample, this clonotype was seen a few times. J is TRBJ1-2 and V is TRBV5-1; D remains ambiguous. CDR3 length: 14 amino acids. V lost 3 bases and J 4 bases, leaving 13 bases between the germline ends. Germline CDR1 SGHRS, CDR2 YFSETQ. The CDR3 nucleotides read TGCGCCAGCAGCTCGGGGATGGGTTTCTATGGCTACACCTTC. This translates into CASSSGMGFYGYTF.

In its sample, this clonotype was seen a few times. V usage is TRBV7-9 and J usage is TRBJ1-4; D may be TRBD1 (6 bases). The CDR3 length is 14 residues. V was trimmed by 5 bases and J by 7 bases, leaving 14 bases between them. The V gene's germline CDR1 is SEHNR and CDR2 FQNEAQ (reference sequence). CDR3 coding DNA: TGTGCCAGCAGCGGAACAGGGATAGGTGAAAAACTGTTTTTT. Its translation: CASSGTGIGEKLFF.

The chain employs TRBV2 and TRBJ2-7; the D gene is possibly TRBD1 (5 bases). This CDR3 is 12 amino acids long. V lost 4 bases to trimming and J lost 2 bases, with 6 bases between them. From germline, CDR1 is SNHLY and CDR2 FYNNEI. The CDR3 protein is CASSGQTYEQYF. DNA of the CDR3: TGTGCCAGCAGTGGACAGACCTACGAGCAGTACTTC.

A few counts support this clonotype. The CDR3 region has the DNA TGCGCCAGCAGCCTGGCCCAGGGGGCGATGCAGCCCCAGCATTTT. Translated: CASSLAQGAMQPQHF. The chain has TRBV4-1 and TRBJ1-5, with TRBD1 identical over 8 bases. From germline, CDR1 is MGHRA and CDR2 YSYEKL. The CDR3 covers 15 residues. With 4 bases clipped from V and 7 bases from J, the junction kept 9 bases outside the gene matches.

The J gene is TRBJ1-1, the V gene TRBV29-1; D call uncertain. Trimming took off 7 bases at V and 0 bases at J, with 15 bases between the two ends. CDR3 length: 14 residues. CDR1 is SQVTM, CDR2 ANQGSEA, per germline. The chain's CDR3 is CSADPGLLNTEAFF. The CDR3 DNA follows: TGCAGCGCCGACCCTGGACTCCTGAACACTGAAGCTTTCTTT.

In this sample, this clonotype turned up a few times. The rearrangement links TRBV5-1 to TRBJ2-7, with D uncertain. Germline V CDR1 and CDR2: SGHRS, YFSETQ. Trimming took 4 bases from V and 3 from J, leaving 14 bases between them. The CDR3 consists of 14 residues. In DNA form, the CDR3 reads TGCGCCAGCAGCCCCCCCACAAGGGACTACGAGCAGTACTTC. It codes for CASSPPTRDYEQYF.

The genes are TRBV18 and TRBJ2-7; 7 nucleotides align to TRBD1. V was pared by 3 bases and J by 2 bases, with 4 bases of the junction left unmatched. Germline CDR1 KGHSH, CDR2 LQKENI. The CDR3 totals 14 residues. The CDR3 sequence: CASSPWDSAYEQYF. The CDR3 DNA sequence: TGTGCCAGCTCACCGTGGGACAGCGCCTACGAGCAGTACTTC.

The gene calls are TRBV4-2 and TRBJ1-2; tentatively, D is TRBD1 (5 bases). The CDR3 totals 14 residues. Germline CDR1 is LGHNA and CDR2 is YNFKEQ. Trimming pared 4 bases from V and 5 bases from J, leaving 14 bases between. CDR3 coding DNA: TGTGCCAGCAGCCTTCGGAGGGAGGGGTATGGCTACACCTTC. It is translated as CASSLRREGYGYTF.

The rearrangement joins TRBV4-1 to TRBJ2-5; D possibly corresponds to TRBD1 (5 bases). Trimming left V 2 bases short and J 0 bases short, with 10 bases between. The germline CDR1 and CDR2 sequences are MGHRA and YSYEKL. The CDR3 length is 15 residues. CDR3 bases: TGCGCCAGCAGCCAATCGACAGACAACCAAGAGACCCAGTACTTC. Translated, it gives CASSQSTDNQETQYF.

CDR3 in DNA: TGTGCCAGCAGTAGGGGAGGGGTTGAGCAGTACTTC. Protein sequence: CASSRGGVEQYF. This chain connects TRBV27 to TRBJ2-7, with 7 bases identical to TRBD2. From germline, CDR1 is MNHEY and CDR2 SMNVEV (reference sequence). This CDR3 has 12 amino acids. The V segment lost 5 bases and the J segment 7 bases; nucleotides outside the gene matches: 5.

The J gene is TRBJ2-3, the V gene TRBV28; 7 bases are shared with TRBD1. The CDR3 loop spans 14 amino acids. Trimming cost V 8 bases and J 2 bases; bases outside gene matches: 7. In germline, CDR1 is MDHEN, CDR2 SYDVKM. The CDR3 region has the DNA TGTGCCAGCCATCGGGACAGTCTCACAGATACGCAGTATTTT. Amino acids: CASHRDSLTDTQYF. The complete variable domain, with remaining parts taken from reference TRBV28 and TRBJ2-3, reads DVKVTQSSRYLVKRTGEKVFLECVQDMDHENMFWYRQDPGLGLRLIYFSYDVKMKEKGDIPEGYSVSREKKERFSLILESASTNQTSMYLCASHRDSLTDTQYFGPGTRLTVL.

This clonotype was found a few times. V gene TRBV7-6 combines with J gene TRBJ2-1; 8 bases match TRBD2. J lost 7 bases, V lost 0 bases, and 2 bases had no gene match. Germline CDR1 reads SGHVS; CDR2 reads FNYEAQ. The CDR3 runs 14 residues. The CDR3 sequence: CASSLASGGNEQFF. CDR3 bases: TGTGCCAGCAGCTTAGCCAGCGGGGGAAATGAGCAGTTCTTC.

J is TRBJ1-1 and V is TRBV19; D is uncertain. CDR3 length equals 17 residues. Germline V CDR1 and CDR2: LNHDA, SQIVND (reference sequence). V was trimmed by 5 bases and J by 1 base, leaving 20 bases between them. CDR3 in amino acids: CASSSIFIVRGNTEAFF. The CDR3, as DNA: TGTGCCAGTAGTTCTATCTTTATTGTTCGGGGGAACACTGAAGCTTTCTTT.